This TCR beta chain was identified during a study of blood T cell repertoires in COVID-19. As for the study in general: COVID-19 samples collected from the United States, Italy and Spain covered acute and convalescent phases. From T cells, B-cell-depleted T cells, or PBMCs came the material, which was cDNA or gDNA.

Losses at the gene ends were 4 bases for V and 3 bases for J; bases not matched to a gene: 7. The CDR3 is 16 residues long. Germline-derived CDR1 and CDR2 are MNHEY and SVGAGI. Membership in each cohort depended on participant-reported clinical history. Original processing notes: By means of reference gene primer amplification, nucleated cell counts were estimated. Repertoires were generated with immunoSEQ multiplex PCR, while TCRdb's copy carries only in-frame clones and drops some. V and J calls and clone size follow that table, whereas D and trimming were derived from the DNA. The sample contains around 250,000 clones, over 75% of which appear only once.

V and J are TRBV6-5 and TRBJ1-5, with 9 nucleotides matching TRBD1. This receptor was taken from a man aged 18 to 35 who had recovered from COVID-19. The sequencing sample was made of PBMCs or T cells enriched from blood (not recorded which). CDR3 loop: CASSLRWTGDNQPQHF. CDR3 nucleotides: TGTGCCAGCAGTTTAAGGTGGACAGGGGACAATCAGCCCCAGCATTTT.